This TCR beta chain was found in a study of molecular identifiers for immune sequencing clone quantification. Study results and limitations: Clones above 20 RNA copies contained over 97% of effector molecules and under 1% of naive molecules.

TCRdb re-analysed the PCR reads in MiXCR, keeping a single row per CDR3 protein. The sample consists of some 650,000 distinct CDR3 sequences, 20% of them appearing once. The CDR3 runs to 13 residues. Germline CDR1 and CDR2: SGHDT and YYEEEE. V dropped 4 bases and J dropped 8 bases, with 15 bases sitting between them. Ten or more counts support this clonotype. Its antigen is not known. V is TRBV5-6 and J is TRBJ1-1; D gene ambiguous. Sequenced material: naive CD8+ T cells from blood, with Jurkat cell RNA spiked in. Subset: FACS-sorted CD8+CD4-CCR7+CD45RA+ naive T cells. The receptor's source is a human donor in good health. Some libraries in this study had Jurkat cell RNA spiked in. Here the CDR3 DNA reads TGTGCCAGCAGCGCCGACCAAAACTTAGAAGCTTTCTTT. Residues: CASSADQNLEAFF.